This T cell receptor beta chain was identified in a study of T cells in Graves' hyperthyroidism and ophthalmopathy. Amplified TCR beta CDR3 regions came from RNA transcripts. Carried out on the TCR CDR3, a first-round RT-PCR used the HTBI primer set. One entry per CDR3 protein, called by TCRdb with MiXCR from the multiplex PCR reads. The sample holds around 280,000 distinct CDR3 sequences; about 14% are singletons and the top ten take 6% to 8%. Germline V gene lookup returns CDR1 LGHDT and CDR2 YNNKEL (reference sequence). Trimming took 2 bases from V and 1 from J; bases not matched to a gene: 5. The CDR3 spans 16 residues.

Sequences were obtained from blood. The receptor comes from a woman aged 25 to 45 with Graves' hyperthyroidism that later progressed to Graves' ophthalmopathy. The chain links TRBV3-1 to TRBJ2-3; 8 bases are shared with TRBD2. The CDR3 DNA reads as TGTGCCAGCAGCCAATTCGGGGGGGCCCGCACAGATACGCAGTATTTT. Translation gives CASSQFGGARTDTQYF.